This T cell receptor beta chain was identified during a study of T cell repertoires in cytomegalovirus infection (dated by TCRdb to about 2019). Background on the whole study: The peptide stimulations were aimed at well-studied HLA-B-restricted epitopes as well as recently identified HLA-C-restricted CMV epitopes, whose presentation resists viral immunomodulation. The HLA type of each donor mattered for the analysis, because public TCR beta signatures pointed to carriage of CMV infection along with the matching HLA type.

Read against the paper, the sample's treatment or condition label means: in vitro stimulation with specific CMV peptide epitopes to enrich CMV-specific T cells. The sample was run on an Illumina HiSeq 1500. TCRdb cleaned the public reads at Q25 with fastp, built clones with MiXCR and kept in-frame beta chains. Every entry covers one CDR3 protein and lists the most common genes and DNA from its rows. This sample comprises 570,000 or so distinct CDR3 sequences, about 39% of them detected only once. Of the sample, around 46% is held by the ten largest clones. Broader findings and caveats from the paper: In the ex vivo response, HLA-C-restricted CMV-specific TCR beta clonotypes were dominant, and in two of eight donors the single most frequent clonotype came from this HLA-C-restricted group. In both this cohort and an independent roughly 350-donor cohort, the cumulative frequency of public TCR beta family members distinguished carriers of CMV infection plus the relevant HLA type.

CDR1 SGHTA and CDR2 FQGNSA were looked up in the germline V gene. The CDR3 covers 12 residues, taking in both the cysteine and the phenylalanine. Only the CDR3 DNA stays, 36 bases, in frame from base 1. V and J lose 6 bases and 5 bases, and a span of 9 bases separates them. This clonotype has only a few counts. No antigen is known for it. It has no much larger one-base neighbor in the sample; base qualities were not kept. The sequence derives from a human donor in good health (CMV status not recorded). Some clones in this sample may be carry-over from other donors' samples. The specimen was cultured PBMCs, collected from culture after CMV antigen stimulation. In this chain, TRBV7-2 is recombined with TRBJ2-3; the D region possibly corresponds to TRBD1 (6 bases align). The CDR3 is CASRTGGDTQYF. The DNA is TGTGCCAGCAGGACAGGCGGAGATACGCAGTATTTT. Outside the CDR3, residues come from the reference TRBV7-2 and TRBJ2-3 proteins, so the full variable domain is: GAGVSQSPSNKVTEKGKDVELRCDPISGHTALYWYRQSLGQGLEFLIYFQGNSAPDKSGLPSDRFSAERTGGSVSTLTIQRTQQEDSAVYLCASRTGGDTQYFGPGTRLTVL.